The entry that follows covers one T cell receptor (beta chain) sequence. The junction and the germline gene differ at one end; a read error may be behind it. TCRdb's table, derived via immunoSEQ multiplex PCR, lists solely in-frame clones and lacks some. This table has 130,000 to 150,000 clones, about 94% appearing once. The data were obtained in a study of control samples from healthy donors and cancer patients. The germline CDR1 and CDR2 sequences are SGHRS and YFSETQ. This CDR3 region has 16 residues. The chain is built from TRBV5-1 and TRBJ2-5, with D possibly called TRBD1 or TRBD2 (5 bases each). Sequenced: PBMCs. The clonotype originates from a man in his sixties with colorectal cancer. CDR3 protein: CASSLQTEGYHETQYF. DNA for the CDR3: TGCGCCAGCAGCTTGCAGACAGAGGGGTACCATGAGACCCAGTACTTC.